The clone carrying this T cell receptor beta chain was detected once. What it binds is not known. One end of the junction varies from germline; a read error may be responsible. The template was RNA from unsorted bulk tissue. The normal lung tissue was taken more than 3 cm from the tumor edge. TCRbeta libraries were built with three rounds of nested PCR, modified from ARM-PCR. Each CDR3 protein gets one entry after TCRdb re-called the multiplex PCR reads with MiXCR. This sample has about 77,000 distinct CDR3 sequences; approximately 82% occur once, and the top ten carry under 40%. The CDR3 runs 14 residues. Germline V lookup: CDR1 SGHNT, CDR2 YYREEE (reference sequence). The sample is drawn from a study of tumor and adjacent non-tumor tissue in lung cancer. Study-wide points: Normal lung showed higher cumulative top 100 clone frequency than tumor.

This clonotype was sampled from a man aged 65 to 85 with non-small cell lung cancer. The chain has TRBV5-4 and TRBJ1-6; unclear D gene. Sequencing was performed on distant non-tumor lung tissue. The CDR3 DNA follows: TGTGTCAGCAGCTTGCGTCCACGGGGATCACCCCTCCACTTT. Residues: CVSSLRPRGSPLHF.